This T cell receptor (beta chain) is from a study of blood T cell repertoires in COVID-19. Turning to the study itself: Material from acute and convalescent COVID-19 was sourced from the United States, Italy and Spain. T cells, B-cell-depleted T cells, or PBMCs supplied cDNA or gDNA.

Germline lookup yields CDR1 MNHEY and CDR2 SVGAGI. The junction had 7 bases not matched to a gene; V was cut back by 4 bases and J by 6 bases. The length of the CDR3 is 16 residues. Original methodology: Estimates of nucleated cell counts were drawn from the amplification of reference gene primers. Some clones are missing from TCRdb's copy, which holds only in-frame ones; the method was immunoSEQ multiplex PCR. V and J calls and clone size are given by that table; D and trimming were obtained from the DNA. The table lists approximately 90,000 clones, roughly 80% of them singletons, with roughly 50% in the top ten.

The sample consisted of peripheral blood. The V and J genes are TRBV6-5 and TRBJ2-2; 11 bases fit TRBD1. The source of this sequence is a human donor in a cohort sampled during active COVID-19. The DNA of the CDR3 is TGTGCCAGCAGTTTTCCCGGGACAGGGGGTCCCGGGGAGCTGTTTTTT. Amino acids: CASSFPGTGGPGELFF.